The 5 T cell receptor beta chains below were found in one sample sequenced in a study of patients and donors after allogeneic stem cell transplantation. One entry per CDR3 protein, called by TCRdb with MiXCR from the RT-PCR reads. The repertoire holds about a million distinct CDR3 sequences, with roughly 18% as singletons. Sequencing was done on a sample of blood, either unsorted or a sorted T cell fraction (not recorded which). The receptors stem from a human donor who was either an allogeneic HSCT recipient or a stem cell or donor lymphocyte infusion donor (not recorded which). It is not recorded whose cells these are; they may come from a transplant donor.

The V and J genes are TRBV27 and TRBJ1-4; D is ambiguous. This CDR3 is 16 amino acids long. Per germline, CDR1 MNHEY and CDR2 SMNVEV (reference sequence). V lost 2 bases and J lost 0, with 10 bases in between. DNA of the CDR3: TGTGCCAGCAGTTTAAGTGGGGAAGCAACTAATGAAAAACTGTTTTTT. Translated, it gives CASSLSGEATNEKLFF.

The sample holds many counts of this clonotype. V gene TRBV12-3 or TRBV12-4 combines with J gene TRBJ2-1; D unresolved. The length of the CDR3 is 14 residues. Trimming pared 2 bases from V and 5 bases from J, leaving 10 bases between. The CDR3 bases are TGTGCCAGCAGTTTACTGCCCAGGCACAATGAGCAGTTCTTC. This sequence encodes CASSLLPRHNEQFF.

This clonotype has more than one count but fewer than ten. The V gene is TRBV20-1, the J gene TRBJ2-7; 10 positions match TRBD2. The length of the CDR3 is 16 residues. J lost 5 bases, V lost 3 bases, and 13 bases had no gene match. Germline CDR1 reads DFQATT; CDR2 reads SNEGSKA (reference sequence). Here the CDR3 reads CSASGGWSSGSHEQYF. The CDR3 DNA reads as TGCAGTGCTAGTGGGGGTTGGTCTAGCGGGAGTCACGAGCAGTACTTC.

In this sample, this clonotype turned up a few times. The V gene is TRBV27, the J gene TRBJ1-1, with D tentatively TRBD1 (5 bases). The ends were cut back, 0 bases at V and 4 bases at J, with 12 bases in the middle. CDR3 size: 15 residues. Germline V CDR1 and CDR2: MNHEY, SMNVEV (reference sequence). CDR3 nucleotide sequence: TGTGCCAGCAGTTTATCGCCGGGGGTGGGCACTGAAGCTTTCTTT. It encodes CASSLSPGVGTEAFF.

In this sample, this clonotype turned up a few times. The chain uses TRBV9 and TRBJ1-6; D perhaps matches TRBD1 (6 bases). CDR3 length equals 14 residues. Between the trimmed V and J ends, which lost 2 bases and 10 bases, there was a span of 13 bases. Germline CDR1 and CDR2: SGDLS and YYNGEE. The DNA of the CDR3 is TGTGCCAGCAGCGTGGCAGGGGAGAACTCACCCCTCCACTTT. Translating gives CASSVAGENSPLHF.